This T cell receptor beta chain is from a study of blood T cell repertoires in COVID-19. Per the authors' pipeline: For nucleated cells, counts were estimated from reference gene primer amplification. TCRdb keeps only in-frame clones here, not all; method: immunoSEQ multiplex PCR. V, J and clone size are those of that table, while D and trimming were read from the DNA. This repertoire shows over 200,000 clones, 88% found once; its top ten account for 2.7%. V lost 3 bases and J lost 2, with 9 bases in between. Germline V lookup: CDR1 LNHDA, CDR2 SQIVND (reference sequence). The length of the CDR3 is 14 residues.

Input material: peripheral blood. This clonotype was sampled from an older woman with acute or convalescent COVID-19. The chain combines TRBV19 with TRBJ2-3; possibly TRBD1 for D (5 bases). The CDR3 nucleotides are TGTGCCAGTAGTATTGACAGAAACACAGATACGCAGTATTTT. It is translated as CASSIDRNTDTQYF.